This T cell receptor (beta chain) was recovered during a study of early T cells in non-severe SARS-CoV-2 infection. Overall study context: It was bulk RNA from unsorted whole blood that was sequenced, and the chains were unpaired.

This clonotype was found a few times. The germline V gene has CDR1 SGHNT and CDR2 YYREEE (reference sequence). The CDR3 loop spans 15 amino acids. With 0 bases clipped from V and 10 bases from J, the junction kept 5 bases outside the gene matches. Tagging with unique molecular identifiers was applied to individual cDNA molecules. Each CDR3 protein gets one entry after TCRdb re-called the 5' RACE reads with MiXCR. Of under 85,000 distinct CDR3 sequences in the sample, roughly 9.4% were seen once. The chain joins TRBV5-4 to TRBJ2-1; 12 bases map to TRBD2. The source of this sequence is an adult who was a healthcare worker with PCR-confirmed SARS-CoV-2 infection or an uninfected control (not recorded which). Sequenced material: whole blood. The CDR3 DNA reads TGTGCCAGCAGCTTGGCTAGCGGGAGGGCCGGAGAGCAGTTCTTC. As protein: CASSLASGRAGEQFF.